These T cell receptor beta chains were read from a single sample in a study of cytomegalovirus exposure and HLA in healthy donors. Some clones are missing from TCRdb's copy, which holds only in-frame ones; the method was immunoSEQ multiplex PCR. The sample lists tens of thousands of clones, around 77% occurring once. The sample taken for sequencing was PBMCs. The receptors were gathered from a woman in her 30s in good health and CMV-seropositive. The CDR3 runs from the conserved cysteine through the conserved F or W. Fields, in order: CDR3 protein, CDR3 DNA, clone size, J gene, V gene, D gene. A D gene is named only where the DNA matches it firmly. The listing skips clone size in some rows; elsewhere it reads once, few, many or a size class.

CDR3aa: CSVTGTGGYEQYF
CDR3nt: TGCAGCGTTACCGGGACAGGGGGCTACGAGCAGTACTTC
abundance: NA
j_gene: TRBJ2-7
v_gene: TRBV29-1
d_gene: TRBD1

CDR3aa: CASILAGVGYTF
CDR3nt: TGTGCCAGCATCCTAGCAGGGGTCGGCTACACCTTC
abundance: NA
j_gene: TRBJ1-2
v_gene: TRBV7-2
d_gene: NA

CDR3aa: CASRGDRRGTEAFF
CDR3nt: TGTGCCAGCAGAGGGGACAGACGAGGCACTGAAGCTTTCTTT
abundance: NA
j_gene: TRBJ1-1
v_gene: TRBV6-5
d_gene: TRBD1

CDR3aa: CASSLGASTYGYTF
CDR3nt: TGTGCCAGCAGCTTAGGGGCCAGTACTTATGGCTACACCTTC
abundance: once
j_gene: TRBJ1-2
v_gene: TRBV7-8
d_gene: NA

CDR3aa: CAWSVSTRGYTF
CDR3nt: TGTGCCTGGAGTGTGTCGACTCGTGGCTACACCTTC
abundance: few
j_gene: TRBJ1-2
v_gene: TRBV30
d_gene: NA

CDR3aa: CARSLVASGSSTDTQYF
CDR3nt: TGTGCCAGAAGCTTGGTTGCTAGCGGGAGTAGCACAGATACGCAGTATTTT
abundance: few
j_gene: TRBJ2-3
v_gene: TRBV5-3
d_gene: TRBD2

CDR3aa: CASSPSGGVYNEQFF
CDR3nt: TGCGCCAGCAGCCCGAGCGGGGGGGTGTACAATGAGCAGTTCTTC
abundance: NA
j_gene: TRBJ2-1
v_gene: TRBV5-1
d_gene: TRBD2

CDR3aa: CASSLVEGADTQYF
CDR3nt: TGCGCCAGCAGCTTGGTCGAGGGAGCAGATACGCAGTATTTT
abundance: NA
j_gene: TRBJ2-3
v_gene: TRBV5-1
d_gene: NA

CDR3aa: CASSQGSRRNTEAFF
CDR3nt: TGCGCCAGCAGCCAAGGTAGCAGAAGGAACACTGAAGCTTTCTTT
abundance: NA
j_gene: TRBJ1-1
v_gene: TRBV4-1
d_gene: NA

CDR3aa: CATSSGRGDRGAEAFF
CDR3nt: TGTGCCACCAGCAGTGGACGGGGGGACAGGGGAGCTGAAGCTTTCTTT
abundance: NA
j_gene: TRBJ1-1
v_gene: TRBV15
d_gene: TRBD1

CDR3aa: CASSHPGKVDEKLFF
CDR3nt: TGTGCCAGTAGTCATCCGGGGAAAGTAGATGAAAAACTGTTTTTT
abundance: NA
j_gene: TRBJ1-4
v_gene: TRBV19
d_gene: NA

CDR3aa: CASTSGVGDGYTF
CDR3nt: TGCGCCAGCACCTCAGGGGTGGGCGATGGCTACACCTTC
abundance: NA
j_gene: TRBJ1-2
v_gene: TRBV4-1
d_gene: NA

CDR3aa: CASSLVGGGQPQHF
CDR3nt: TGTGCCAGCAGCTTAGTGGGAGGGGGTCAGCCCCAGCATTTT
abundance: NA
j_gene: TRBJ1-5
v_gene: TRBV7-2
d_gene: NA

CDR3aa: CASSVGGQGYEQYF
CDR3nt: TGTGCCAGCAGCGTAGGAGGACAGGGGTACGAGCAGTACTTC
abundance: NA
j_gene: TRBJ2-7
v_gene: TRBV9
d_gene: TRBD1

CDR3aa: CASSLAPRTGGVGYTF
CDR3nt: TGTGCCAGCAGCTTGGCCCCAAGGACAGGGGGAGTCGGCTACACCTTC
abundance: once
j_gene: TRBJ1-2
v_gene: TRBV5-4
d_gene: TRBD1

CDR3aa: CAWSPRVNTEAFF
CDR3nt: TGTGCCTGGAGCCCCCGCGTAAACACTGAAGCTTTCTTT
abundance: NA
j_gene: TRBJ1-1
v_gene: TRBV30
d_gene: NA

CDR3aa: CASSESGNPQETQYF
CDR3nt: TGTGCCAGCAGTGAAAGCGGGAACCCTCAAGAGACCCAGTACTTC
abundance: NA
j_gene: TRBJ2-5
v_gene: TRBV6-4
d_gene: TRBD2

CDR3aa: CSVGGWVGDTQYF
CDR3nt: TGCAGCGTGGGGGGTTGGGTCGGCGATACGCAGTATTTT
abundance: once
j_gene: TRBJ2-3
v_gene: TRBV29-1
d_gene: NA

CDR3aa: CASSKGTGLLQTQYF
CDR3nt: TGTGCCAGTAGTAAGGGGACAGGGCTTTTACAGACCCAGTACTTC
abundance: NA
j_gene: TRBJ2-5
v_gene: TRBV19
d_gene: TRBD1

CDR3aa: CARSSLGGGKETQYF
CDR3nt: TGTGCCAGAAGCTCCCTGGGGGGGGGCAAAGAGACCCAGTACTTC
abundance: few
j_gene: TRBJ2-5
v_gene: TRBV5-3
d_gene: NA

CDR3aa: CASSNGQGMNTEAFF
CDR3nt: TGCGCCAGCAGCAATGGACAGGGCATGAACACTGAAGCTTTCTTT
abundance: NA
j_gene: TRBJ1-1
v_gene: TRBV5-1
d_gene: TRBD1

CDR3aa: CASSEYMPAQGGSTEAFF
CDR3nt: TGTGCCAGCAGTGAATATATGCCGGCCCAGGGCGGGAGCACTGAAGCTTTCTTT
abundance: once
j_gene: TRBJ1-1
v_gene: TRBV25-1
d_gene: NA